This T cell receptor beta chain was found in a study of cytomegalovirus exposure and HLA in healthy donors. Overall study: Earlier results showed roughly 120 million unique TCR beta sequences derived from around 170 million T cells. Of all 360 or so donors who were genotyped, 80% to 85% belonged to the Caucasian-associated ancestry cluster.

The CDR3 has 11 amino acids. Germline V gene lookup returns CDR1 DFQATT and CDR2 SNEGSKA (reference sequence). Trimming shortened V by 6 bases and J by 2 bases, and 7 bases separated the two germline ends. Use of 60 Vbeta and 13 Jbeta primers characterized the PCR. Method: immunoSEQ multiplex PCR; TCRdb's copy keeps in-frame clones and lacks some. The top ten clones hold 8.6% of a sample with roughly 100,000 clones, roughly 80% of them seen once. This TCR was recovered from a woman aged 35 to 49 in good health and CMV-seropositive. The V gene is TRBV20-1, the J gene TRBJ1-1; D not certain. Sequenced: PBMCs. This CDR3 reads CSARDNTEAFF. CDR3 in DNA: TGCAGTGCCCGAGATAACACTGAAGCTTTCTTT.